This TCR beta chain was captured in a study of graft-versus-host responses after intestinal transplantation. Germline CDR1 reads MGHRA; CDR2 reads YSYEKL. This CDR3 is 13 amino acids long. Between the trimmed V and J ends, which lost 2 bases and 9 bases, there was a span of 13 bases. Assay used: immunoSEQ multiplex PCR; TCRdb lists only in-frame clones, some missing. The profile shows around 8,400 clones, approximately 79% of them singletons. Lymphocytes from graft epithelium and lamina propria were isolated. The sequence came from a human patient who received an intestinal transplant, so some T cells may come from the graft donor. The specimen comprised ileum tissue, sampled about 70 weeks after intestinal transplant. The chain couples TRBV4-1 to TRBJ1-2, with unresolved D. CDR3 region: CASSQKATGCYTF. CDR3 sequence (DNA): TGCGCCAGCAGCCAAAAGGCGACTGGGTGCTACACCTTC.